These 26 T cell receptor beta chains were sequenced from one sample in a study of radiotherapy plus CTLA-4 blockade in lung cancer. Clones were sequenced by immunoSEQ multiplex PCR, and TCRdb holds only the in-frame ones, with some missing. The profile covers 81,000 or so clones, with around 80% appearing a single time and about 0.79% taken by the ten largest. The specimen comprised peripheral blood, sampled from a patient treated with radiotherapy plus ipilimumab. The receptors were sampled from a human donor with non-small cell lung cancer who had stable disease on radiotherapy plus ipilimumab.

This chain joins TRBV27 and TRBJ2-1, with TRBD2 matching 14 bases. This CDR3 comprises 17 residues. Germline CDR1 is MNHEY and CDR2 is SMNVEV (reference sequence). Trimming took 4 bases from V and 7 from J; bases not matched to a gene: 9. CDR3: CASSSRLAGGPLNEQFF. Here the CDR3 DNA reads TGTGCCAGCAGTTCCCGACTAGCGGGGGGGCCTCTAAATGAGCAGTTCTTC.

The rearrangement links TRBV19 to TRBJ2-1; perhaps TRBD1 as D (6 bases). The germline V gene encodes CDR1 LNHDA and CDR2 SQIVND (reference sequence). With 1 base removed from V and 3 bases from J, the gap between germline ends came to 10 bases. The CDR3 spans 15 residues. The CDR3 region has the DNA TGTGCCAGTAGTATAGTACAGGGTTACTACAATGAGCAGTTCTTC. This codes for CASSIVQGYYNEQFF.

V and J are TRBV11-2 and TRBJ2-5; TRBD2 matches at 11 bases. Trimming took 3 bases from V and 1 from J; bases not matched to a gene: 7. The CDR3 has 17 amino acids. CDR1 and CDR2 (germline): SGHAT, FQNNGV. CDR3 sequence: CASSFARTSGPQETQYF. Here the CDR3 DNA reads TGTGCCAGCAGCTTTGCCCGGACTAGCGGGCCCCAAGAGACCCAGTACTTC. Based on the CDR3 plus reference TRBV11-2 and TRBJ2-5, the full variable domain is EAGVAQSPRYKIIEKRQSVAFWCNPISGHATLYWYQQILGQGPKLLIQFQNNGVVDDSQLPKDRFSAERLKGVDSTLKIQPAKLEDSAVYLCASSFARTSGPQETQYFGPGTRLLVL.

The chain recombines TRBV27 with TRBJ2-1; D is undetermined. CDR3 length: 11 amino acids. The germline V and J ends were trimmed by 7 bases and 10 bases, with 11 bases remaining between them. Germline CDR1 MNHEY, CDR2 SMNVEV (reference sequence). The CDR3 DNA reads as TGTGCCAGCACGAAGGGTCGCGAGCAGTTCTTC. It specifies CASTKGREQFF.

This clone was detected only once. The CDR3 region has the DNA TGTGCCAGCAGCTTAGTTGGGAATTCTGGGGCCAACGTCCTGACTTTC. Its protein is CASSLVGNSGANVLTF. V is TRBV7-8 and J is TRBJ2-6; D is undetermined. Germline CDR1 is SGHVS and CDR2 is FQNEAQ. V was cut by 1 base and J by 1 base, with 8 bases left in between. The CDR3 is 16 residues long.

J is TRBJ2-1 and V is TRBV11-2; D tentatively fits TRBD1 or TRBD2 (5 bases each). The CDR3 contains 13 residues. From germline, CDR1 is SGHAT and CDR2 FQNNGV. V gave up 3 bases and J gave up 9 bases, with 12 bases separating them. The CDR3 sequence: CASSLGEVGEQFF. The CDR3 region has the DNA TGTGCCAGCAGCTTGGGGGAAGTGGGTGAGCAGTTCTTC.

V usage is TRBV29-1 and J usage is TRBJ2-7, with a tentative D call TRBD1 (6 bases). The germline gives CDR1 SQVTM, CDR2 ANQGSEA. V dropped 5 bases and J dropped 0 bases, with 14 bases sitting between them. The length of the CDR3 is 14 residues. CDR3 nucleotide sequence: TGCAGCGTTCGCACAACAGGGAGCTCCTACGAGCAGTACTTC. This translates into CSVRTTGSSYEQYF.

Here the CDR3 reads CASSRTLGSYEQYF. For the CDR3, the DNA is TGTGCCAGCAGTCGTACCCTTGGCTCCTACGAGCAGTACTTC. The chain uses TRBV27 and TRBJ2-7; D uncertain. V was shortened by 5 bases and J by 0 bases, with 11 bases between the two germline ends. CDR3 length: 14 residues. Per the germline V gene, CDR1 is MNHEY and CDR2 is SMNVEV (reference sequence).

The CDR3 DNA sequence: TGCGCCAGCAGCTCGGGACAGGGGGCCGGCGGGGAGCTGTTTTTT. Translated: CASSSGQGAGGELFF. The J gene is TRBJ2-2, the V gene TRBV5-1; 12 bases align to TRBD1. Trimming took 3 bases from V and 7 from J; bases not matched to a gene: 4. Looked up from germline, CDR1 is SGHRS and CDR2 is YFSETQ. This CDR3 is built from 15 residues. Full variable domain (remainder filled in from reference TRBV5-1 and TRBJ2-2): KAGVTQTPRYLIKTRGQQVTLSCSPISGHRSVSWYQQTPGQGLQFLFEYFSETQRNKGNFPGRFSGRQFSNSRSEMNVSTLELGDSALYLCASSSGQGAGGELFFGEGSRLTVL.

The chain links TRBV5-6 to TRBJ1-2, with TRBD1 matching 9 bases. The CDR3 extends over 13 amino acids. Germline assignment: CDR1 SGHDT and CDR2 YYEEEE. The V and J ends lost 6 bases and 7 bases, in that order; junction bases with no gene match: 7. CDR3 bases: TGTGCCAGCACCACGGACAGGGGTCCTGGCTACACCTTC. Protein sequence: CASTTDRGPGYTF.

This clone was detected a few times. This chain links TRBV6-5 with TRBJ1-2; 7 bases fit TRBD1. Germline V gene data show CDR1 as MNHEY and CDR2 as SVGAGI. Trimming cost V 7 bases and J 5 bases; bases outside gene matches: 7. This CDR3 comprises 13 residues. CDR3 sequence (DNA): TGTGCCAGCACTAGGGGACAGCCTTATGGCTACACCTTC. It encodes CASTRGQPYGYTF.

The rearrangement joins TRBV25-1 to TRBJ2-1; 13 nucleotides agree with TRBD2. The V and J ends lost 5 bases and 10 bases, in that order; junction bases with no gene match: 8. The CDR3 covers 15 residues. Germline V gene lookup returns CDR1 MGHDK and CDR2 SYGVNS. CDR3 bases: TGTGCCAGCAGTACAGGACTAGCGGGAGTGGGGGAGCAGTTCTTC. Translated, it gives CASSTGLAGVGEQFF.

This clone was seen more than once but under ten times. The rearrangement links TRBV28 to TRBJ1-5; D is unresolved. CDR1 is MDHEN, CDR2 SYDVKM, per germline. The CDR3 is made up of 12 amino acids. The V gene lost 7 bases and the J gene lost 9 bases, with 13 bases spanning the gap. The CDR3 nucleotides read TGTGCCAGCAACGTCCCCTGGGGGCCCCAGCATTTT. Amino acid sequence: CASNVPWGPQHF.

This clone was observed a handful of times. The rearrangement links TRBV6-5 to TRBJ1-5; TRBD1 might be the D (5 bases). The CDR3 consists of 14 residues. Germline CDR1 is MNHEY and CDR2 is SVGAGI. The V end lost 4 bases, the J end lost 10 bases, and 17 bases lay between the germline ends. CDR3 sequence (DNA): TGTGCCAGCAGTTTAACAGGAGGCTCGGAACCCCAGCATTTT. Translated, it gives CASSLTGGSEPQHF.

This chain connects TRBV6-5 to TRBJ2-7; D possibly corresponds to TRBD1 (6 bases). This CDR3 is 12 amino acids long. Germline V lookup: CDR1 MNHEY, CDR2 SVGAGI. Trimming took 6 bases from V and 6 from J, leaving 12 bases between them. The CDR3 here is CASSYRAGEQYF. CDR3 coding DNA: TGTGCCAGCAGCTACAGGGCAGGCGAGCAGTACTTC.

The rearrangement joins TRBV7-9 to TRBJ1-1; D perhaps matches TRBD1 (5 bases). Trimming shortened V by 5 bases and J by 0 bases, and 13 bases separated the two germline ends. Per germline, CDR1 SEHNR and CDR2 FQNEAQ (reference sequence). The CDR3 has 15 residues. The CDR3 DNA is TGTGCCAGCAGCACAGAGGGACTCATGAACACTGAAGCTTTCTTT. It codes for CASSTEGLMNTEAFF.

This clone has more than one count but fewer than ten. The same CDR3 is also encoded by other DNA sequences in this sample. CDR3 loop: CASSQGRVSGNTIYF. The CDR3 DNA is TGTGCCAGCAGCCAAGGTAGAGTCTCTGGAAACACCATATATTTT. The rearrangement uses TRBV14 and TRBJ1-3; D is ambiguous. The CDR3 spans 15 residues. V gave up 1 base and J gave up 0 bases, with 7 bases separating them. The germline V gene encodes CDR1 SGHDN and CDR2 FVKESK.

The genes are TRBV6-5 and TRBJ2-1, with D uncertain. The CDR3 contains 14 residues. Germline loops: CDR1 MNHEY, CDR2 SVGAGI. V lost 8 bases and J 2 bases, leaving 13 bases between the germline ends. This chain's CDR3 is CASGRGLTYNEQFF. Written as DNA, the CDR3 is TGTGCCAGCGGGCGCGGCCTCACCTACAATGAGCAGTTCTTC.

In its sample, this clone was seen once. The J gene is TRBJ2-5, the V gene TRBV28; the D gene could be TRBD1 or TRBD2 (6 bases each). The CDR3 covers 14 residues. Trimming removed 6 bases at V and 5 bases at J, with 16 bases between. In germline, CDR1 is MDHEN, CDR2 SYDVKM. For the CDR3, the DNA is TGTGCCAGCAGCCGACCGGGGGCAGGGGAGACCCAGTACTTC. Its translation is CASSRPGAGETQYF.

The CDR3 here is CASSHAGLVGTYEQYF. CDR3 coding DNA: TGTGCCAGCAGCCATGCCGGACTAGTCGGGACCTACGAGCAGTACTTC. This sequence joins TRBV5-6 and TRBJ2-7, with 7 bases that match TRBD2. The CDR3 covers 16 residues. Looked up from germline, CDR1 is SGHDT and CDR2 is YYEEEE. J lost 2 bases, V lost 4 bases, and 12 bases had no gene match. Filled out from reference TRBV5-6 and TRBJ2-7, the complete variable domain reads DAGVTQSPTHLIKTRGQQVTLRCSPKSGHDTVSWYQQALGQGPQFIFQYYEEEERQRGNFPDRFSGHQFPNYSSELNVNALLLGDSALYLCASSHAGLVGTYEQYFGPGTRLTVT.

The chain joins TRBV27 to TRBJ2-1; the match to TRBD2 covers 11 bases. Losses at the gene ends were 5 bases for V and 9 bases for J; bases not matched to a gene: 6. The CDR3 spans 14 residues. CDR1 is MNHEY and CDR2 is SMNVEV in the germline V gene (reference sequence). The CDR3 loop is CASSPGLAAGEQFF. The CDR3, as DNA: TGTGCCAGCAGTCCGGGACTAGCGGCAGGTGAGCAGTTCTTC.

The CDR3 DNA is TGTGCCAGCAGTGAGTGGGGGTCTGGGGCCAACGTCCTGACTTTC. Translation: CASSEWGSGANVLTF. The gene calls are TRBV2 and TRBJ2-6; perhaps D is TRBD1 or TRBD2 (5 bases each). The germline V gene has CDR1 SNHLY and CDR2 FYNNEI. The V and J ends lost 3 bases and 1 base respectively, with 7 bases between them. The CDR3 loop spans 15 amino acids.

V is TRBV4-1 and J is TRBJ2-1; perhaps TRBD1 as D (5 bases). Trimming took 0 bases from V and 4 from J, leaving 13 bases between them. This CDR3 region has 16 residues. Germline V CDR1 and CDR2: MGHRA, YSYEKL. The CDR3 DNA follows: TGCGCCAGCAGCCAAGATCAGGGATGGCGGTACAATGAGCAGTTCTTC. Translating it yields CASSQDQGWRYNEQFF.

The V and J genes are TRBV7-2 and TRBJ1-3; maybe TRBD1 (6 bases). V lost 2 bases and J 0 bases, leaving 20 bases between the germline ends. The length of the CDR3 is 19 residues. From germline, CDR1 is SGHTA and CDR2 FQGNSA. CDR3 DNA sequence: TGTGCCAGCAGCTTAACAGCCCCATCCGTCAGGGGCTCTGGAAACACCATATATTTT. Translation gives CASSLTAPSVRGSGNTIYF.

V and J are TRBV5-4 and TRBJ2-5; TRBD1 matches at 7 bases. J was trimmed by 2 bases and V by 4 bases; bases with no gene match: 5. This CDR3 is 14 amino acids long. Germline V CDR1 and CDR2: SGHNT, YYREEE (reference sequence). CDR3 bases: TGTGCCAGCAGCCCAACACAGGGGCAAGAGACCCAGTACTTC. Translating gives CASSPTQGQETQYF.

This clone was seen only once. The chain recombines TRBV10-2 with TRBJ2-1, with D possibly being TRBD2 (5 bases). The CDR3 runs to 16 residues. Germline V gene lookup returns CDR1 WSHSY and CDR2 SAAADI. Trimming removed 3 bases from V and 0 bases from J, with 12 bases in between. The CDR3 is CASSDKKRSSYNEQFF. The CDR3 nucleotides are TGCGCCAGCAGTGATAAGAAGCGGAGCTCCTACAATGAGCAGTTCTTC.